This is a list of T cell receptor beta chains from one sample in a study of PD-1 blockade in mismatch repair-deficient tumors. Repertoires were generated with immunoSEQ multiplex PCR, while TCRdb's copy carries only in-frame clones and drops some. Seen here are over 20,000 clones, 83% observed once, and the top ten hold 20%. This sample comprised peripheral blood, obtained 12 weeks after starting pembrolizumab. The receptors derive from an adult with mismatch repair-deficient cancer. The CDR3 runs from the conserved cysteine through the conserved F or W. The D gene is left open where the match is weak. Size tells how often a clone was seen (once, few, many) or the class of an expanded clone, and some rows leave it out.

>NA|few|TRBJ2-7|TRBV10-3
CAIRGAVPSEQYF
TGTGCCATCAGAGGAGCGGTCCCCAGCGAGCAGTACTTC
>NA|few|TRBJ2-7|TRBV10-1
CASGNLGPFSYEQYF
TGCGCCAGCGGCAACCTCGGTCCTTTCTCCTACGAGCAGTACTTC
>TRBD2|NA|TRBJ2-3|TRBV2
CASRGGTSADTQYF
TGTGCCAGCAGGGGGGGGACCTCGGCGGATACGCAGTATTTT
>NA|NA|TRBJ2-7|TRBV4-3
CASSQSRDGGYEQYF
TGCGCCAGCAGCCAATCCCGGGACGGAGGGTACGAGCAGTACTTC
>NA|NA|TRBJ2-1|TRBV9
CASNRDLFPNNEQFF
TGTGCCAGCAACCGGGACTTATTTCCTAACAATGAGCAGTTCTTC
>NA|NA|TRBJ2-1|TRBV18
CASSPSLYNEQFF
TGTGCCAGCTCCCCGTCCCTCTACAATGAGCAGTTCTTC
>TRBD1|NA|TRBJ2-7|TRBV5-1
CASSLDPGGTYEQYF
TGCGCCAGCAGCTTGGATCCAGGGGGCACCTACGAGCAGTACTTC
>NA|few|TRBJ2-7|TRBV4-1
CASSQDTSYEQYF
TGCGCCAGCAGCCAAGATACGTCCTACGAGCAGTACTTC
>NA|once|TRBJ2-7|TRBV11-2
CASSSTNGYEQYF
TGTGCCAGCAGCTCGACAAATGGGTACGAGCAGTACTTC
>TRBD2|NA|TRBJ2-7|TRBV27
CATYSPGLAGGNEQYF
TGTGCCACCTACTCCCCGGGACTAGCGGGAGGGAACGAGCAGTACTTC
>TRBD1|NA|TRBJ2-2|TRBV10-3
CAIKGQGDTGELFF
TGTGCCATCAAGGGACAGGGTGACACCGGGGAGCTGTTTTTT
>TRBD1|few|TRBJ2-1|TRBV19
CASSLWTGGEGGRSGSYNEQFF
TGTGCCAGTAGTCTCTGGACAGGGGGCGAGGGCGGGAGGTCGGGGTCCTACAATGAGCAGTTCTTC
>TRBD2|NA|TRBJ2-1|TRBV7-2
CASSLGPPWTSGSYNEQFF
TGTGCCAGCAGCTTAGGGCCCCCGTGGACTAGCGGGAGCTACAATGAGCAGTTCTTC
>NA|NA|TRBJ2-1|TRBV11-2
CASSFKANNEQFF
TGTGCCAGCAGCTTCAAGGCGAACAATGAGCAGTTCTTC
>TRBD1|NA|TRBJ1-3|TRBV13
CASSGGQGSSGNTIYF
TGTGCCAGCAGCGGGGGACAGGGAAGCTCTGGAAACACCATATATTTT
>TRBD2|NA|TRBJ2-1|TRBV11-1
CASSPRGGLAVGYNEQFF
TGTGCCAGCAGCCCCAGGGGGGGACTAGCGGTTGGATACAATGAGCAGTTCTTC
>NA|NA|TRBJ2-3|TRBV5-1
CASSLGGYTDTQYF
TGCGCCAGCAGCTTGGGTGGGTACACAGATACGCAGTATTTT
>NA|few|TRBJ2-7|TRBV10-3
CAMGGQTYEQYF
TGTGCCATGGGGGGACAGACCTACGAGCAGTACTTC
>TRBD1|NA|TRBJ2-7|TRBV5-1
CASSLETGEYSEQYF
TGCGCCAGCAGCTTGGAGACAGGGGAGTATAGCGAGCAGTACTTC
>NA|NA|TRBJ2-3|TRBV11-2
CASSLGAGMRHTQYF
TGTGCCAGCAGCTTAGGGGCAGGGATGAGACATACGCAGTATTTT
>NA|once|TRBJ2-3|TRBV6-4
CASSEGGGGEGTDTQYF
TGTGCCAGCAGTGAGGGTGGAGGCGGCGAGGGCACAGATACGCAGTATTTT
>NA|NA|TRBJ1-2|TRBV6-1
CASSDRTGELSWAYGYTF
TGTGCCAGCAGTGATAGGACTGGGGAGTTAAGCTGGGCCTATGGCTACACCTTC
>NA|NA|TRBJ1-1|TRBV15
CATSSSILNHEAFF
TGTGCCACCAGCAGTAGTATCTTAAACCATGAAGCTTTCTTT
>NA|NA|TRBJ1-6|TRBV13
CASSMRKNSPLHF
TGTGCCAGCAGCATGCGGAAAAATTCACCCCTCCACTTT
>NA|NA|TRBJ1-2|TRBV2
CASSENGPQFGGYTF
TGTGCCAGCAGTGAGAACGGCCCTCAGTTTGGGGGCTACACCTTC
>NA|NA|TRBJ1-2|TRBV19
CASSPSHGGGDSGYTF
TGTGCCAGTAGTCCATCACATGGGGGAGGGGACTCTGGCTACACCTTC
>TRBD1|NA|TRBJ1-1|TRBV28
CASSRTGGGTEAFF
TGTGCCAGCAGTAGGACAGGGGGAGGCACTGAAGCTTTCTTT
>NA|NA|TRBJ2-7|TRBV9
CASSLTSSGYEQYF
TGTGCCAGCAGCCTTACTAGCTCGGGATACGAGCAGTACTTC
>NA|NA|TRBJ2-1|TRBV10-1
CASSEIRQSNYNEQFF
TGCGCCAGCAGTGAGATCCGACAGTCCAACTACAATGAGCAGTTCTTC
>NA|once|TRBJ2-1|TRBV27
CASQRSNEQFF
TGTGCCAGCCAAAGGTCCAATGAGCAGTTCTTC
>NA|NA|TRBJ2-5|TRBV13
CASSWGRLQETQYF
TGTGCCAGCAGCTGGGGACGGCTACAAGAGACCCAGTACTTC
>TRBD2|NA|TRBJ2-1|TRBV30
CAWSSGSTEQFF
TGTGCCTGGAGTAGCGGGAGTACCGAGCAGTTCTTC
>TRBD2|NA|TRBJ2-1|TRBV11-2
CASSLAGLAREQFF
TGTGCCAGCAGCTTAGCAGGACTAGCGCGTGAGCAGTTCTTC
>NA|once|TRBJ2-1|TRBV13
CASSLADLTQNGHEQFF
TGTGCCAGCAGCTTAGCGGATCTAACCCAAAACGGCCATGAGCAGTTCTTC
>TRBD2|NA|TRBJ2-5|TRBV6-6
CASSYRGSGGETQYF
TGTGCCAGCAGTTACCGCGGGAGTGGGGGAGAGACCCAGTACTTC
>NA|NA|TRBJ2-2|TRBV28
CASSLPLSQGELFF
TGTGCCAGCAGTTTACCACTCAGCCAGGGGGAGCTGTTTTTT
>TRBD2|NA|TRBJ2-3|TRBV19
CASSETSSNTDTQYF
TGTGCCAGTAGCGAGACTAGCAGCAACACAGATACGCAGTATTTT
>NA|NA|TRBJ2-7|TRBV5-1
CASSFGGYEQYF
TGCGCCAGCAGCTTCGGGGGCTACGAGCAGTACTTC
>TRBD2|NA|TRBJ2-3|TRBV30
CASTSGNTDTQYF
TGTGCCTCGACTAGCGGGAACACAGATACGCAGTATTTT
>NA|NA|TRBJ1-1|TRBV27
CASSLNYMNTEAFF
TGTGCCAGCAGTTTAAATTATATGAACACTGAAGCTTTCTTT
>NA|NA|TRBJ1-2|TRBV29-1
CSVDEVDSRYGYTF
TGCAGCGTTGATGAAGTGGACAGCAGATATGGCTACACCTTC
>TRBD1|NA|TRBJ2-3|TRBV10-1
CASRDRVGTDTQYF
TGCGCCAGCAGGGACAGGGTTGGCACAGATACGCAGTATTTT
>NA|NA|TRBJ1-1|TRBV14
CASSLRGGNTEAFF
TGTGCCAGCAGCCTACGGGGGGGTAACACTGAAGCTTTCTTT
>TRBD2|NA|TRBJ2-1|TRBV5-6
CASSFYGRNNEQFF
TGTGCCAGCAGCTTCTACGGGAGGAACAATGAGCAGTTCTTC
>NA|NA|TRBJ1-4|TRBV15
CATSRGTENNEKLFF
TGTGCCACCAGCAGAGGGACAGAGAATAATGAAAAACTGTTTTTT
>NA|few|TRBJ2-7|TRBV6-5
CASRLLGGASYEQYF
TGTGCCAGCAGATTACTTGGGGGGGCCTCCTACGAGCAGTACTTC
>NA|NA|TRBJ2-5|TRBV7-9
CASGREVETQYF
TGTGCCAGCGGTCGGGAAGTAGAGACCCAGTACTTC
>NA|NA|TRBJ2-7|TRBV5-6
CASSRTGRISYEQYF
TGTGCCAGCAGCCGAACGGGACGCATCTCCTACGAGCAGTACTTC
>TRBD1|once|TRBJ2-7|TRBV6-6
CASSSTGDEQYF
TGTGCCAGCAGTTCGACAGGGGACGAGCAGTACTTC
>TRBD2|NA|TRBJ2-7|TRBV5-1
CASSLVAGGGNSYEQYF
TGCGCCAGCAGCTTGGTAGCGGGAGGCGGAAACTCCTACGAGCAGTACTTC
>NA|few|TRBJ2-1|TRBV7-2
CASSLGWNEQFF
TGTGCCAGCAGCTTAGGTTGGAATGAGCAGTTCTTC
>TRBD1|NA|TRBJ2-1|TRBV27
CASAWTGAYNEQFF
TGTGCCAGCGCTTGGACAGGGGCCTACAATGAGCAGTTCTTC
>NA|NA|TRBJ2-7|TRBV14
CASSQGYTTGYEQYF
TGTGCCAGCAGCCAAGGCTACACGACAGGCTACGAGCAGTACTTC
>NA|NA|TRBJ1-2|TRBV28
CASSLGSWAYGYTF
TGTGCCAGCAGTTTGGGTTCGTGGGCCTATGGCTACACCTTC
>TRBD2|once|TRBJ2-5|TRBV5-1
CASSLRREQETQYF
TGCGCCAGCAGCTTGAGGCGGGAGCAAGAGACCCAGTACTTC
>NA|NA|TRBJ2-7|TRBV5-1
CASSHPTGDSYEQYF
TGCGCCAGCAGCCACCCTACGGGAGACTCCTACGAGCAGTACTTC
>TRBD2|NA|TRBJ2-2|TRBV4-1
CASSRKREGSGELFF
TGCGCCAGCAGCCGGAAGCGGGAGGGTTCCGGGGAGCTGTTTTTT